This T cell receptor (beta chain) was captured in a study of CD4+ T cells in melanoma. This CDR3 is built from 15 residues. Trimming left V 6 bases short and J 4 bases short, with 16 bases between. Germline lookup yields CDR1 MNHNY and CDR2 SVGAGI (reference sequence). Only in-frame clones appear in the TCRdb table, and some are missing; sequencing was by immunoSEQ multiplex PCR. The data show 120,000 to 150,000 clones, with about 93% seen just once and 1.5% held by the top ten. Findings and caveats of the study: CD8+ T cell, macrophage and B cell function reportedly correlated with neoantigen-specific CD4+ T cells. Reportedly, melanoma neoantigen-specific CD4+ T cells showed varied differentiation states.

On this clone itself: Antigen specificity is unknown.

The V and J genes are TRBV6-6 and TRBJ1-3; TRBD1 might be the D (5 bases). This clonotype was obtained from a human donor with melanoma. CDR3 sequence: CASSRNGGDGNTIYF. DNA for the CDR3: TGTGCCAGCAGCCGAAATGGGGGGGACGGAAACACCATATATTTT.